This T cell receptor beta chain comes out of a study of CD4 T cells in relation to SARS-CoV-2 and coronaviruses. In the study overall: A couple of subjects were Hispanic; patients were roughly 8 males and a handful of females. Shared crossreactive spike epitopes were mapped to their HLA restriction.

Sequencing was performed with immunoSEQ multiplex PCR; in TCRdb, only in-frame clones are kept and a portion is missing. The table shows 35,000 to 40,000 clones, with approximately 85% occurring only once. Germline assignment: CDR1 SEHNR and CDR2 FQNEAQ (reference sequence). Trimming pared 4 bases from V and 4 bases from J, leaving 20 bases between. The CDR3 contains 17 residues. Sequences were obtained from memory CD4+ T cells from PBMCs. This TCR derives from an adult with COVID-19. This chain connects TRBV7-9 to TRBJ2-1; perhaps TRBD2 as D (5 bases). The CDR3 DNA sequence: TGTGCCAGCAGCTCCCGAGTAGGGAGAGAGAGGTACAATGAGCAGTTCTTC. Translated, it gives CASSSRVGRERYNEQFF.